These T cell receptor beta chains were read from a single sample in a study of blood T cell repertoires in COVID-19. Here immunoSEQ multiplex PCR was the method, and the copy in TCRdb shows in-frame clones only, minus some. Of 150,000 or so clones listed, more than 85% were seen once; the top ten hold 0.58%. Sequences were obtained from peripheral blood. All receptors derive from a man in his sixties with COVID-19, enrolled during active disease. CDR3s include the opening cysteine and the closing phenylalanine or tryptophan. Each record gives: clone size, V gene, D gene, J gene, CDR3 protein, CDR3 DNA. The D gene is left open where the match is weak. Where a row states a size, it is once, few, many or the class of an expanded clone; other rows omit it.

few,TRBV5-4,TRBD2,TRBJ2-2,CASSAGGRTGELFF,TGTGCCAGCAGCGCGGGGGGCCGCACCGGGGAGCTGTTTTTT
NA,TRBV19,TRBD1,TRBJ2-6,CASSTDREAGANVLTF,TGTGCCAGTAGCACGGACAGGGAGGCTGGGGCCAACGTCCTGACTTTC
NA,TRBV6-5,NA,TRBJ2-2,CASSRDIWNTGELFF,TGTGCCAGCAGTAGAGACATATGGAACACCGGGGAGCTGTTTTTT
NA,TRBV21-1,NA,TRBJ1-2,CASSETPRDSYGYTF,TGTGCCAGCAGCGAAACTCCCCGGGACAGCTATGGCTACACCTTC
NA,TRBV29-1,NA,TRBJ1-2,CSVHRESQGYTF,TGCAGCGTTCACAGGGAATCACAGGGCTACACCTTC
NA,TRBV12-5,TRBD2,TRBJ2-5,CASGLSSGGNQETQYF,TGTGCTAGTGGTTTATCTAGCGGGGGAAACCAAGAGACCCAGTACTTC
NA,TRBV7-3,TRBD2,TRBJ2-7,CASSPTPSSGSYEQYF,TGTGCCAGCAGCCCCACCCCGTCTAGCGGTAGTTACGAGCAGTACTTC
NA,TRBV7-2,TRBD1,TRBJ1-5,CASSLASRDRGQGYLQPQHF,TGTGCCAGCAGCTTAGCCTCCCGGGACAGGGGGCAGGGCTACCTTCAGCCCCAGCATTTT
NA,TRBV28,NA,TRBJ1-1,CASSSTGVWSTEAFF,TGTGCCAGCAGTTCAACAGGAGTATGGAGCACTGAAGCTTTCTTT
NA,TRBV11-3,NA,TRBJ2-7,CASSFDSETYEQYF,TGTGCCAGCAGCTTTGATAGCGAGACCTACGAGCAGTACTTC
few,TRBV28,TRBD1,TRBJ1-6,CASSLRTGHSPLHF,TGTGCCAGCAGTTTACGGACAGGGCACTCACCCCTCCACTTT
NA,TRBV10-3,NA,TRBJ1-2,CAIRGGGADGYTF,TGTGCCATCAGGGGAGGGGGGGCTGATGGCTACACCTTC
NA,TRBV28,NA,TRBJ1-2,CASSLHRDYGYTF,TGTGCCAGCAGTTTACACAGAGACTATGGCTACACCTTC
NA,TRBV4-3,NA,TRBJ2-5,CASSQGLTETQYF,TGCGCCAGCAGCCAGGGACTGACAGAGACCCAGTACTTC
NA,TRBV9,NA,TRBJ1-6,CASSVAPGNSPLHF,TGTGCCAGCAGCGTAGCTCCGGGAAATTCACCCCTCCACTTT
NA,TRBV4-1,NA,TRBJ1-1,CASSQGWGGTEAFF,TGCGCCAGCAGCCAAGGATGGGGAGGGACTGAAGCTTTCTTT
NA,TRBV7-8,TRBD1,TRBJ1-1,CASSLEGQGYTEAFF,TGTGCCAGCAGCTTAGAGGGACAGGGGTACACTGAAGCTTTCTTT
NA,TRBV3-1/TRBV3-2,TRBD1,TRBJ2-1,CASSSRPGTDCDEQFF,TGTGCCAGCAGCTCGAGACCCGGGACAGATTGTGATGAGCAGTTCTTC
NA,TRBV19,NA,TRBJ2-5,CASSIGGHLTGETQYF,TGTGCCAGTAGTATAGGTGGACACCTAACTGGGGAGACCCAGTACTTC
NA,TRBV19,TRBD1,TRBJ2-5,CASSKLTGGRGTQETQYF,TGTGCCAGCAGCAAGCTTACAGGGGGCCGTGGGACGCAAGAGACCCAGTACTTC
few,TRBV14,TRBD2,TRBJ2-3,CASSQGGLRTDTQYF,TGTGCCAGCAGCCAGGGGGGACTACGCACAGATACGCAGTATTTT
NA,TRBV25-1,NA,TRBJ1-6,CASSDPGGISPLHF,TGTGCCAGCAGTGATCCGGGGGGGATTTCACCCCTCCACTTT
NA,TRBV12-3/TRBV12-4,NA,TRBJ2-7,CASSLAQAYEQYF,TGTGCCAGCAGTTTAGCACAGGCTTACGAGCAGTACTTC
NA,TRBV29-1,NA,TRBJ1-1,CSVSRSITNTEAFF,TGCAGCGTCAGCCGTAGCATCACTAACACTGAAGCTTTCTTT
NA,TRBV5-6,TRBD1,TRBJ2-5,CASSYTKGGQGAIQTQYF,TGTGCCAGCAGCTACACAAAAGGGGGACAGGGGGCTATTCAGACCCAGTACTTC
NA,TRBV28,TRBD1,TRBJ2-7,CASSSPGQGGSEQYF,TGTGCCAGCAGTTCACCGGGACAGGGAGGAAGCGAGCAGTACTTC
once,TRBV5-8,TRBD1,TRBJ1-1,CASPYDRARGTEAFF,TGTGCCAGCCCCTATGACAGGGCCCGGGGGACTGAAGCTTTCTTT
NA,TRBV6-5,TRBD1,TRBJ1-5,CASSPDRVRNQPQHF,TGTGCCAGCAGCCCCGACAGGGTACGAAATCAGCCCCAGCATTTT
NA,TRBV2,TRBD1,TRBJ2-7,CASRETGVSYEQYF,TGTGCCAGCAGGGAGACAGGGGTCTCCTACGAGCAGTACTTC
NA,TRBV5-4,TRBD1,TRBJ1-6,CASSLGRGPSDSPLHF,TGTGCCAGCAGCTTGGGTAGGGGGCCATCAGATTCACCCCTCCACTTT
NA,TRBV7-9,NA,TRBJ1-6,CASSLVTVASPLHF,TGTGCCAGCAGCTTAGTAACGGTAGCCTCACCCCTCCACTTT
few,TRBV3-1/TRBV3-2,NA,TRBJ1-5,CASSLSGAQQPQHF,TGTGCCAGCAGCCTTTCGGGAGCGCAGCAGCCCCAGCATTTT
NA,TRBV10-1,NA,TRBJ2-3,CASPVADTQYF,TGCGCCAGCCCAGTCGCAGATACGCAGTATTTT
once,TRBV7-2,NA,TRBJ1-5,CASSLAWEYSNQPQHF,TGTGCCAGCAGCTTAGCGTGGGAGTACAGCAATCAGCCCCAGCATTTT
NA,TRBV7-2,TRBD1,TRBJ2-7,CASTPRTGGYEQYF,TGTGCCAGCACCCCCCGGACAGGGGGCTACGAGCAGTACTTC
NA,TRBV28,NA,TRBJ2-7,CASSPDLDEQYF,TGTGCCAGCAGTCCCGACTTAGACGAGCAGTACTTC
NA,TRBV14,NA,TRBJ2-1,CASSQDRLLKFF,TGTGCCAGCAGCCAAGATCGTCTTCTTAAGTTCTTC
NA,TRBV2,NA,TRBJ1-1,CASSGVGSTEAFF,TGTGCCAGCAGCGGGGTTGGGAGCACTGAAGCTTTCTTT
NA,TRBV11-3,TRBD1,TRBJ1-2,CASSSQTGSYGYTF,TGTGCCAGCAGCTCTCAGACAGGGTCCTATGGCTACACCTTC
NA,TRBV12-5,TRBD1,TRBJ2-7,CASGSPTGGAFYEQYF,TGTGCTAGTGGTTCGCCCACAGGGGGCGCGTTCTACGAGCAGTACTTC
NA,TRBV2,NA,TRBJ2-2,CASMSAGRTGELFF,TGTGCCAGCATGAGTGCGGGGCGCACCGGGGAGCTGTTTTTT
NA,TRBV5-1,TRBD1,TRBJ2-2,CATGTGNSGELFF,TGCGCCACCGGGACAGGGAATTCGGGGGAGCTGTTTTTT
NA,TRBV28,TRBD1,TRBJ1-6,CASSSPTGVYSPLHF,TGTGCCAGCAGTTCCCCGACAGGGGTGTACTCACCCCTCCACTTT
NA,TRBV7-8,NA,TRBJ2-7,CASSDRGEGTYEQYF,TGTGCCAGCAGCGACCGGGGTGAAGGGACCTACGAGCAGTACTTC
few,TRBV5-1,TRBD2,TRBJ2-3,CASSLGLAGGTSVTDTQYF,TGCGCCAGCAGCTTGGGGCTAGCGGGAGGGACTTCGGTCACAGATACGCAGTATTTT
NA,TRBV28,TRBD1,TRBJ2-2,CASSSPGTGGGGELFF,TGTGCCAGCAGTTCCCCCGGGACAGGGGGTGGCGGGGAGCTGTTTTTT
NA,TRBV5-8,TRBD1,TRBJ2-7,CASPLGQGLYEQYF,TGTGCCAGCCCTCTCGGACAGGGGCTGTACGAGCAGTACTTC
NA,TRBV3-1/TRBV3-2,NA,TRBJ1-5,CASSQGGAGSNQPQHF,TGTGCCAGCAGCCAAGGGGGCGCTGGGAGCAATCAGCCCCAGCATTTT
NA,TRBV6-5,TRBD1,TRBJ2-5,CASSPIRGLETQYF,TGTGCCAGCAGTCCAATCAGGGGGCTGGAGACCCAGTACTTC
NA,TRBV7-9,NA,TRBJ2-1,CASSLSGSYNEQFF,TGTGCCAGCAGCTTGAGCGGATCCTACAATGAGCAGTTCTTC
NA,TRBV3-1/TRBV3-2,TRBD1,TRBJ1-1,CASSYTGDTEAFF,TGTGCCAGCAGCTATACAGGGGACACTGAAGCTTTCTTT
NA,TRBV28,TRBD1,TRBJ2-2,CASRPPTGQGGGHTGELFF,TGTGCCAGCAGACCTCCCACGGGACAGGGAGGGGGTCACACCGGGGAGCTGTTTTTT
NA,TRBV28,NA,TRBJ2-1,CASSFDTRSYNEQFF,TGTGCCAGCAGTTTCGACACACGCTCCTACAATGAGCAGTTCTTC
NA,TRBV5-8,NA,TRBJ2-5,CASSLGQFVETQYF,TGTGCCAGCAGCCTTGGACAGTTTGTGGAGACCCAGTACTTC
NA,TRBV7-2,NA,TRBJ2-3,CASSTRTRFLTDTQYF,TGTGCCAGCAGCACCCGAACTAGATTCTTGACGGATACGCAGTATTTT
NA,TRBV15,TRBD1,TRBJ2-1,CATSSQRYWDRENEQFF,TGTGCCACCAGCTCCCAGCGGTATTGGGACAGAGAAAATGAGCAGTTCTTC
NA,TRBV6-2/TRBV6-3,TRBD1,TRBJ1-5,CASSYRQGVGRPQHF,TGTGCCAGCAGTTACCGACAGGGGGTAGGGAGGCCCCAGCATTTT
once,TRBV5-8,NA,TRBJ2-2,CVSDLHSGTGELFF,TGTGTCTCAGATCTACATTCGGGCACCGGGGAGCTGTTTTTT
NA,TRBV11-3,TRBD1,TRBJ2-5,CASSPGTGQETQYF,TGTGCCAGCAGCCCGGGGACAGGGCAAGAGACCCAGTACTTC
NA,TRBV28,NA,TRBJ1-2,CATAAENYGYTF,TGTGCCACCGCGGCGGAGAACTATGGCTACACCTTC